What follows are 21 T cell receptor beta chains derived from one specimen sequenced in a study of T-cell reconstitution after alpha-beta-depleted transplantation in children. Preparation of the TCRbeta library used unique molecular identifiers. In TCRdb, the PCR reads were re-called with MiXCR into one record per CDR3 protein. This repertoire shows fewer than 550,000 distinct CDR3 sequences, approximately 10% found once; its top ten account for about 5%. This specimen consisted of PBMCs from the stem cell graft donor, obtained from the stem cell graft. Source of these receptors: a human donor who donated a stem cell graft to a child with acute myeloid leukemia.

As to this clonotype: A much larger clone is a single base away; this may be a read error. The chain combines TRBV10-3 with TRBJ2-5, with 10 bases lining up with TRBD2. The CDR3 length is 15 residues. CDR1 and CDR2 from the germline V gene are ENHRY and SYGVKD. V trimming: 2 bases; J trimming: 9 bases; junction bases outside the gene matches: 9. CDR3 amino acids: CAISEGLAGGGAQYF. In nucleotides, the CDR3 is TGTGCCATCAGTGAGGGATTAGCGGGGGGTGGGGCCCAGTACTTC.

A few counts support this clonotype. This sequence joins TRBV6-6 and TRBJ2-7; D gene uncertain. The germline V gene has CDR1 MNHNY and CDR2 SVGAGI (reference sequence). V was trimmed by 6 bases and J by 5 bases, leaving 8 bases between them. The CDR3 loop spans 11 amino acids. CDR3 loop: CASSRSDEQYF. The DNA for the CDR3 is TGTGCCAGCAGCCGGAGCGACGAGCAGTACTTC.

V gene TRBV2 combines with J gene TRBJ1-5, with D perhaps matching TRBD1 (6 bases). Germline CDR1 SNHLY, CDR2 FYNNEI. The CDR3 runs to 16 residues. V lost 7 bases, J lost 0 bases, and 16 bases lay in between. This CDR3 is CASTESTGYSNQPQHF. CDR3 DNA sequence: TGTGCCAGCACGGAAAGTACAGGGTATAGCAATCAGCCCCAGCATTTT.

V gene TRBV4-2 combines with J gene TRBJ2-1; D uncertain. CDR1 and CDR2 (germline): LGHNA, YNFKEQ. This CDR3 comprises 13 residues. V was trimmed by 0 bases and J by 8 bases, leaving 8 bases between them. Here the CDR3 DNA reads TGTGCCAGCAGCCAAGATCGAATCGATGAGCAGTTCTTC. Protein sequence: CASSQDRIDEQFF.

The chain combines TRBV7-9 with TRBJ2-5; D may be TRBD1 (5 bases). This CDR3 has 15 residues. Germline assignment: CDR1 SEHNR and CDR2 FQNEAQ (reference sequence). V was clipped by 5 bases and J by 4 bases, with 17 bases between them. Here the CDR3 reads CASSRLGMGPETQYF. The CDR3 DNA follows: TGTGCCAGCAGCCGGCTGGGGATGGGGCCAGAGACCCAGTACTTC.

The J gene is TRBJ2-1, the V gene TRBV7-9; no reliable D call. This CDR3 has 17 residues. V lost 2 bases to trimming and J lost 3 bases, with 17 bases between them. Germline lookup yields CDR1 SEHNR and CDR2 FQNEAQ (reference sequence). CDR3 DNA sequence: TGTGCCAGCAGCTTAATGGGTACTGGCCTTATCTACAATGAGCAGTTCTTC. Translated: CASSLMGTGLIYNEQFF.

This clonotype was seen ten or more times. This chain connects TRBV5-1 to TRBJ2-3; TRBD2 matches at 10 bases. The trim removed 2 bases at V and 6 bases at J, leaving 12 bases unmatched. CDR3 size: 17 residues. From germline, CDR1 is SGHRS and CDR2 YFSETQ. Here the CDR3 reads CASSFGLAASGGDTQYF. CDR3 sequence (DNA): TGCGCCAGCAGCTTTGGACTAGCGGCTTCAGGAGGCGATACGCAGTATTTT.

This clonotype was detected only a few times. The genes are TRBV7-9 and TRBJ2-3, with 7 bases identical to TRBD2. CDR3 size: 14 residues. CDR1 and CDR2 (germline): SEHNR, FQNEAQ (reference sequence). V lost 11 bases, J lost 2 bases, and 10 bases stayed unmatched. The CDR3 nucleotides read TGTGCCGTTCCTCGGGCGGGAGTCACAGATACGCAGTATTTT. Translation: CAVPRAGVTDTQYF.

This clonotype was seen a handful of times. The gene calls are TRBV7-9 and TRBJ2-3, with 7 bases matching TRBD1. Unmatched junction bases numbered 8, after V lost 5 bases and J lost 3 bases. CDR1 SEHNR and CDR2 FQNEAQ come from the germline V gene (reference sequence). The CDR3 has 15 residues. The CDR3 is CASSPTGKVTDTQYF. The DNA for the CDR3 is TGTGCCAGCAGCCCGACAGGGAAAGTAACAGATACGCAGTATTTT.

J is TRBJ2-3 and V is TRBV6-1, with D perhaps matching TRBD2 (5 bases). The ends were cut back, 8 bases at V and 1 base at J, with 16 bases in the middle. Germline CDR1 is MNHNS and CDR2 is SASEGT. The CDR3 totals 15 residues. Here the CDR3 reads CASGRRVGGTDTQYF. The DNA of the CDR3 is TGTGCCAGCGGGAGAAGGGTGGGAGGCACAGATACGCAGTATTTT.

This clonotype turned up a few times. The V call is TRBV20-1, the J call TRBJ1-2; 9 bases are shared with TRBD1. Germline CDR1 and CDR2: DFQATT and SNEGSKA (reference sequence). The ends lost 3 bases at V and 5 bases at J; junction bases unmatched: 7. The CDR3 is made up of 14 amino acids. CDR3 residues: CSASGTGTRYGYTF. The CDR3 nucleotides read TGCAGTGCTAGCGGGACAGGGACACGATATGGCTACACCTTC.

This clonotype showed up many times. The chain employs TRBV6-5 and TRBJ2-1; D possibly corresponds to TRBD1 (6 bases). V was trimmed by 6 bases and J by 8 bases, leaving 17 bases between them. The germline V gene encodes CDR1 MNHEY and CDR2 SVGAGI. This CDR3 contains 14 residues. DNA for the CDR3: TGTGCCAGCAGCACGCAGGGGCAAGGTGATGAGCAGTTCTTC. As protein: CASSTQGQGDEQFF.

This clonotype occurred a few times. The gene calls are TRBV20-1 and TRBJ2-5; 8 bases line up with TRBD1. Trimming cost V 6 bases and J 2 bases; bases outside gene matches: 14. CDR1 is DFQATT and CDR2 is SNEGSKA in the germline V gene (reference sequence). The CDR3 runs 16 residues. The CDR3 protein is CSAREGGRGRQETQYF. The CDR3 region has the DNA TGCAGTGCCCGAGAGGGAGGCAGGGGGCGGCAAGAGACCCAGTACTTC.

This clonotype was counted ten times or more. The chain couples TRBV11-2 to TRBJ2-4; D may correspond to TRBD1 or TRBD2 (5 bases each). Germline loops: CDR1 SGHAT, CDR2 FQNNGV. V was cut by 5 bases and J by 1 base, with 21 bases left in between. This CDR3 is 18 amino acids long. The CDR3 DNA sequence: TGTGCCAGCAGCGCCCCAAGAGGGTTTGAGGGGGCCAAAAACATTCAGTACTTC. Translation gives CASSAPRGFEGAKNIQYF.

This clonotype has just a few counts. The chain combines TRBV9 with TRBJ2-3, with D tentatively TRBD1 (6 bases). Trimming pared 5 bases from V and 4 bases from J, leaving 14 bases between. The CDR3 totals 14 residues. Germline CDR1 reads SGDLS; CDR2 reads YYNGEE. The CDR3 here is CASSGQFNSDTQYF. CDR3 bases: TGTGCCAGCAGTGGACAGTTTAATTCAGATACGCAGTATTTT.

This clonotype has only a few counts. The rearrangement joins TRBV6-2 or TRBV6-3 to TRBJ2-3, with D tentatively TRBD1 (6 bases). Trimming took off 0 bases at V and 1 base at J, with 29 bases between the two ends. Germline values: CDR1 MNHEY, CDR2 SVGEGT. The CDR3 extends over 22 amino acids. The CDR3 protein is CASSYSKDDLTKTWGRTDTQYF. As DNA, the CDR3 is TGTGCCAGCAGTTACTCGAAAGATGACCTAACCAAAACCTGGGGGCGCACAGATACGCAGTATTTT.

This clonotype has a count of ten or more. The chain carries TRBV20-1 and TRBJ2-2; 7 bases align to TRBD1. Trimming took 6 bases from V and 0 from J; bases not matched to a gene: 7. Per the germline V gene, CDR1 is DFQATT and CDR2 is SNEGSKA (reference sequence). This CDR3 contains 15 residues. CDR3 in DNA: TGCAGTGCAACGGACAGGAGTACGAACACCGGGGAGCTGTTTTTT. Its protein product is CSATDRSTNTGELFF.

This clonotype appeared a few times. This chain joins TRBV7-2 and TRBJ1-2; D not certain. Trimming shortened V by 5 bases and J by 6 bases, and 13 bases separated the two germline ends. The CDR3 length is 13 residues. The germline V gene has CDR1 SGHTA and CDR2 FQGNSA. CDR3 amino acids: CASSVSPSDGYTF. The CDR3 DNA is TGTGCCAGCAGCGTAAGCCCAAGCGATGGCTACACCTTC.

V usage is TRBV7-9 and J usage is TRBJ2-5; TRBD2 aligns across 15 bases. Germline CDR1 reads SEHNR; CDR2 reads FQNEAQ (reference sequence). The CDR3 extends over 17 amino acids. Unmatched junction bases numbered 9, after V lost 4 bases and J lost 6 bases. CDR3 sequence (DNA): TGTGCCAGCAGCTCTCGCTCCGGGACTAGCGGGAGGAAGACCCAGTACTTC. It yields the protein CASSSRSGTSGRKTQYF.

The rearrangement links TRBV9 to TRBJ2-1, with a possible D match to TRBD2 (6 bases). The germline V and J ends were trimmed by 1 base and 2 bases, with 16 bases remaining between them. The CDR3 is 17 amino acids. Per the germline V gene, CDR1 is SGDLS and CDR2 is YYNGEE. The CDR3 loop reads CASSVTPSGLTYNEQFF. Here the CDR3 DNA reads TGTGCCAGCAGCGTAACCCCGAGCGGGCTTACCTACAATGAGCAGTTCTTC.

The CDR3 region has the DNA TGTGCCAGCAGCGATGGCAGGACCCTCTTGATGGGCACTGAAGCTTTCTTT. Its translation: CASSDGRTLLMGTEAFF. The chain couples TRBV12-3 or TRBV12-4 to TRBJ1-1; unclear D gene. The CDR3 runs 17 residues. With 6 bases removed from V and 4 bases from J, the gap between germline ends came to 24 bases.